The 2 T cell receptor beta chains listed next were all sequenced from one sample in a study of cytomegalovirus exposure and HLA in healthy donors (dated by TCRdb to about 2017). The method was the immunoSEQ multiplex PCR assay. For the multiplex PCR, a mixture combining 60 forward primers for TCR Vbeta segments and 13 reverse primers for TCR Jbeta segments was used. Sourced from immuneACCESS, this table was stored by TCRdb with only in-frame sequences that have V and J called. A share of the clones is absent; for the studies checked, an unresolved V gene accounts for under half, and the remainder has no known explanation. Recorded for this sample are roughly 98,000 clones; under 85% of them occurred a single time. 13% to 15% of the sample lies in the top ten. The sequencing input was PBMCs. These receptors were taken from a woman in her 70s in good health and CMV-seropositive.

This clone appeared a few times. The genes are TRBV15 and TRBJ2-5; D possibly corresponds to TRBD2 (6 bases). The J call could be wrong; TRBJ2-7 is a better fit for the DNA end. CDR3 size: 16 residues. Germline V CDR1 and CDR2: LNHNV, YYDKDF (reference sequence). CDR3 nucleotide sequence: TGTGCCACCAGCAACCGGGGGACTCCTAAAAGTGTCGAGCAGTACTTC. Its protein is CATSNRGTPKSVEQYF.

This chain joins TRBV7-3 and TRBJ2-3; 10 bases are shared with TRBD1. The CDR3 has 14 residues. CDR1 SGHTA and CDR2 FQGTGA come from the germline V gene. V gave up 5 bases and J gave up 4 bases; unmatched junction bases: 3. The CDR3 DNA reads TGTGCCAGCAGCGTCGGACAGGGGGCAGATACGCAGTATTTT. As protein: CASSVGQGADTQYF.